Sequencing of this T cell receptor (beta chain) was carried out in a study of blood T cell repertoires in COVID-19 (dated by TCRdb to the early 2020s). About the full investigation: Collaborator samples came from the United States, Italy and Spain and covered acute and convalescent phases of COVID-19. Samples were obtained from the ongoing ImmuneRACE study (first 160 participants) and from 1,200 or so subjects provided by 6 global collaborators. The repertoires were released in a freely available public database meant as a resource for research on the immune response to SARS-CoV-2. Where HLA class I and class II types were available, the types were taken from metadata supplied by the sample provider, not from assay-based typing. Deeply sampled blood TCRbeta repertoires from subjects exposed to, actively infected with, or recovered from COVID-19 were included in the dataset. The prospective study material was composed of cDNA or gDNA derived from T cells, B-cell-depleted T cells, or PBMCs. A de-identified subject ID, COVID-19 status, age in years and sex were almost always included in the sample metadata.

The CDR3, from cysteine to phenylalanine, totals 13 residues. The sequence is cut down to CDR3 DNA, 39 bases in frame from base 1. V was cut back by 8 bases and J by 0 bases, leaving a gap of 10 bases between them. Via the germline V gene, CDR1 is MDHEN and CDR2 SYDVKM. TCRbeta CDR3 regions were amplified from genomic DNA by means of the immunoSEQ Assay, a bias-controlled multiplex PCR. In the authors' own workflow: The number of nucleated cells in each sample was estimated by amplification of reference gene primers within the assay. To quantify the absolute abundance of each unique TCRbeta CDR3 rearrangement, sequence reads were collapsed and filtered. Productive Simpson clonality was computed per sample as the square root of Simpson's diversity index over productive rearrangements. Entries here come from immuneACCESS through TCRdb and include only in-frame sequences with V and J called. Some clones fail to appear in such tables; in the studies checked, an unresolved V gene covers under half of the shortfall, and the cause of the remainder is unknown. V, J and clone size derive from that table, while D and trimming were established from the DNA sequence. This sample gives about 43,000 clones in total; roughly nine tenths of them show up just once. About 9.1% of the sample is taken by the ten largest.

The paper as a whole reports these results and caveats: How much clinical and demographic metadata was included differed by source and by participant, and the metadata was provided uncurated.

Whole blood was collected in K2EDTA tubes by collaborating institutions according to the institutions' own protocols. For TCRbeta analysis, collaborators shipped samples as frozen whole blood, isolated PBMCs, or DNA extracted from either of those sample types. Worth noting for this clone: Its antigen is unknown. Nothing much larger sits one base from this clone, and base qualities are not available.

The sequence is built from TRBV28 and TRBJ1-1; the D gene is perhaps TRBD1, from 5 matching bases. Sequencing used peripheral blood. The receptor was derived from a woman older than 75 with active COVID-19. The CDR3 reads as follows: CASVLTVNTEAFF. The sequenced DNA: TGTGCCAGCGTGTTGACAGTGAACACTGAAGCTTTCTTT.